This T cell receptor (beta chain) appears in the sequencing data of a study of T cell responses to AZD1222 COVID-19 vaccine. Study as a whole: Whether given at about 4 or about 12 weeks, second doses were pooled.

Comments on this clone: Its antigen is not known.

The germline V and J ends were trimmed by 5 bases and 1 base, with 11 bases remaining between them. Germline lookup yields CDR1 SGHTA and CDR2 FQGTGA. The CDR3 loop spans 14 amino acids. Overall study findings and caveats: A reported finding is that nearly half of spike-specific TCRs target unmutated variant regions. Two doses of AZD1222 preceded a rise in Spike-specific TCR breadth and depth. There were repertoire samples only from the period after the peak T cell response.

Here immunoSEQ multiplex PCR was the method, and the copy in TCRdb shows in-frame clones only, minus some. Of 150,000 to 200,000 clones in the sample, roughly 93% were seen once. The rearrangement uses TRBV7-3 and TRBJ1-1, with D tentatively TRBD1 (5 bases). The receptor was isolated from an adult in good health. The source material was peripheral blood, sampled on day 0 of AZD1222 vaccination. This CDR3 reads CASSATGSNTEAFF. The CDR3 coding sequence is TGTGCCAGCAGCGCCACAGGATCGAACACTGAAGCTTTCTTT.